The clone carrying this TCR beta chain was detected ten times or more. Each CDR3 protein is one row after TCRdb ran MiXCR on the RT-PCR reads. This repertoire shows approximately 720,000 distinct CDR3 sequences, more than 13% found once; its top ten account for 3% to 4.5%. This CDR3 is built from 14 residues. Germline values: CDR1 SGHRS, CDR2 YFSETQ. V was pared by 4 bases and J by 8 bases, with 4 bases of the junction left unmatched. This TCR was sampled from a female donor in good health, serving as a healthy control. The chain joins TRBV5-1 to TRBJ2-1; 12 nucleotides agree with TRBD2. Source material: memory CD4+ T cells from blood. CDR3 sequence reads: CASSLAGGEDEQFF. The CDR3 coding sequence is TGCGCCAGCAGCCTAGCGGGAGGGGAGGATGAGCAGTTCTTC.